The 32 T cell receptor beta chains listed next were all sequenced from one sample in a study of T cells in Graves' hyperthyroidism and ophthalmopathy. Amplified regions were TCR beta CDR3 sequences from RNA transcripts. HTBI primers drove first-round RT-PCR of the TCR CDR3. TCRdb used MiXCR to reprocess the multiplex PCR reads, holding one entry per CDR3 protein. The profile covers hundreds of thousands of distinct CDR3 sequences, with roughly 15% appearing a single time and approximately 12% taken by the ten largest. Sequencing used blood. Receptors were obtained from a woman between 50 and 59 years old with Graves' ophthalmopathy.

This clonotype has just a few counts. This may be a read error: a much more frequent sequence differs by one nucleotide. V is TRBV7-2 and J is TRBJ2-7, with TRBD1 matching 12 bases. CDR1 is SGHTA, CDR2 FQGNSA, per germline. The CDR3 is 15 residues long. CDR3 in amino acids: CASNIKGQGAYKQYF. The CDR3 nucleotides are TGTGCCAGCAACATTAAGGGACAGGGGGCCTACAAGCAGTACTTC.

This clonotype was observed at least ten times. The gene calls are TRBV27 and TRBJ2-7, with 9 bases that match TRBD2. This CDR3 comprises 16 residues. V shed 6 bases, J shed 3 bases, and the junction held 12 bases outside the gene matches. Germline-derived CDR1 and CDR2 are MNHEY and SMNVEV (reference sequence). This CDR3 reads CASSSERLAGLYEQYF. Written as DNA, the CDR3 is TGTGCCAGCAGCTCGGAGCGGCTAGCGGGACTCTACGAGCAGTACTTC.

The rearrangement links TRBV4-1 to TRBJ2-1; D remains ambiguous. Trimming removed 2 bases from V and 7 bases from J, with 15 bases in between. Germline loops: CDR1 MGHRA, CDR2 YSYEKL. The CDR3 has 15 amino acids. The CDR3 sequence: CASSQMGLQSNEQFF. CDR3 nucleotide sequence: TGCGCCAGCAGCCAAATGGGCCTACAGAGTAATGAGCAGTTCTTC.

Worth noting for this clonotype: The junction does not match germline at one end; this may be a read error. Here the CDR3 DNA reads TGTGCCAGCAGCTTGGTAGGGACAGGGGGCACTGAAGCTTTCTTT. It yields the protein CASSLVGTGGTEAFF. This chain links TRBV5-1 with TRBJ1-1, with TRBD1 matching 11 bases. Germline V gives CDR1 SGHRS, CDR2 YFSETQ. The CDR3 is made up of 15 amino acids.

This clonotype was seen many times. The J gene is TRBJ1-2, the V gene TRBV18; D is unclear. Germline assignment: CDR1 KGHSH and CDR2 LQKENI. This CDR3 has 14 residues. V lost 5 bases to trimming and J lost 2 bases, with 12 bases between them. The CDR3 coding sequence is TGTGCCAGCTCAACACAAGGAGAGAACTATGGCTACACCTTC. It is translated as CASSTQGENYGYTF. Drawing the rest from reference TRBV18 and TRBJ1-2, the complete variable domain is NAGVMQNPRHLVRRRGQEARLRCSPMKGHSHVYWYRQLPEEGLKFMVYLQKENIIDESGMPKERFSAEFPKEGPSILRIQQVVRGDSAAYFCASSTQGENYGYTFGSGTRLTVV.

This clonotype was counted only a few times. The V call is TRBV7-9, the J call TRBJ1-2, with 9 bases aligning to TRBD1. V dropped 2 bases and J dropped 1; count of bases not matched to a gene: 8. The CDR3 extends over 17 amino acids. Germline CDR1 reads SEHNR; CDR2 reads FQNEAQ (reference sequence). The CDR3 coding sequence is TGTGCCAGCAGCTTAAAACCGGGACAGGGACTTAACTATGGCTACACCTTC. It specifies CASSLKPGQGLNYGYTF.

To note about this clonotype: This may be a read error: a much more frequent sequence differs by one nucleotide. V is TRBV6-2 or TRBV6-3 and J is TRBJ2-5; D is uncertain. CDR1 and CDR2 from the germline V gene are MNHEY and SVGEGT. CDR3 length: 14 residues. The CDR3 is CASSYSAWQETQCF. CDR3 bases: TGTGCCAGCAGTTACTCAGCGTGGCAAGAGACCCAGTGCTTC.

This sequence joins TRBV6-1 and TRBJ2-1; no clear D gene. Germline V gene data show CDR1 as MNHNS and CDR2 as SASEGT. The CDR3 totals 13 residues. V dropped 6 bases and J dropped 5 bases, with 11 bases sitting between them. The CDR3 region is CASSHLGNNEQFF. The CDR3 coding sequence is TGTGCCAGCAGCCACCTGGGAAACAATGAGCAGTTCTTC.

This sequence joins TRBV25-1 and TRBJ1-2; no clear D gene. V gave up 2 bases and J gave up 3 bases, with 4 bases separating them. Germline values: CDR1 MGHDK, CDR2 SYGVNS. CDR3 length equals 12 residues. CDR3 nucleotide sequence: TGTGCCAGCAGTGAACAGTACTATGGCTACACCTTC. Its protein is CASSEQYYGYTF.

The sample holds a few counts of this clonotype. The chain recombines TRBV29-1 with TRBJ2-7; D remains ambiguous. This CDR3 is built from 13 residues. Germline loops: CDR1 SQVTM, CDR2 ANQGSEA. V was cut by 2 bases and J by 0 bases, with 8 bases left in between. The CDR3 here is CSVETRSSYEQYF. The CDR3 DNA reads as TGCAGCGTTGAAACCCGGAGCTCCTACGAGCAGTACTTC.

The sample holds many counts of this clonotype. The rearrangement links TRBV11-2 to TRBJ1-5; TRBD1 is a possible D gene (6 bases). The V gene's germline CDR1 is SGHAT and CDR2 FQNNGV. The CDR3 covers 16 residues. The germline V and J ends were trimmed by 5 bases and 5 bases, with 19 bases remaining between them. This CDR3 is CASSEGVDAGYQPQHF. Written as DNA, the CDR3 is TGTGCCAGCAGCGAGGGGGTAGACGCAGGTTATCAGCCCCAGCATTTT.

The chain uses TRBV27 and TRBJ2-5; 14 bases align to TRBD2. Germline CDR1 reads MNHEY; CDR2 reads SMNVEV (reference sequence). V shed 6 bases, J shed 3 bases, and the junction held 6 bases outside the gene matches. The CDR3 totals 16 residues. The CDR3, as DNA: TGTGCCAGCAGCAGACTAGCGGGAGGGCGGAAAGAGACCCAGTACTTC. It is translated as CASSRLAGGRKETQYF.

The chain has TRBV4-3 and TRBJ2-7; 10 bases fit TRBD1. CDR3 size: 15 residues. V lost 4 bases to trimming and J lost 3 bases; unmatched junction nucleotides: 6. Germline CDR1 is LGHNA and CDR2 is YSLEER. CDR3 coding DNA: TGCGCCAGCAGCCGGGGACAGGGGAGTATCTACGAGCAGTACTTC. Protein product: CASSRGQGSIYEQYF.

The table lists this clonotype with many counts. V usage is TRBV7-9 and J usage is TRBJ2-1; no firm D call. The germline V and J ends were trimmed by 1 base and 5 bases, with 3 bases remaining between them. The CDR3 extends over 12 amino acids. The germline CDR1 and CDR2 sequences are SEHNR and FQNEAQ (reference sequence). The CDR3 DNA is TGTGCCAGCAGCTTAGGGCACAATGAGCAGTTCTTC. Amino acid sequence: CASSLGHNEQFF.

The sample holds many counts of this clonotype. The chain joins TRBV30 to TRBJ2-1; 9 nucleotides match TRBD1. J was trimmed by 8 bases and V by 2 bases; bases with no gene match: 7. The CDR3 totals 14 residues. CDR1 is GTSNPN and CDR2 is SVGIG in the germline V gene (reference sequence). The CDR3 region is CAWSFDRGIDEQFF. The DNA for the CDR3 is TGTGCCTGGAGTTTCGACAGGGGGATCGATGAGCAGTTCTTC.

The chain recombines TRBV20-1 with TRBJ1-2; no clear D. In germline, CDR1 is DFQATT, CDR2 SNEGSKA (reference sequence). The V end lost 6 bases, the J end lost 3 bases, and 11 bases lay between the germline ends. CDR3 length equals 12 residues. The CDR3 DNA is TGCAGTGCCAGCGGACGGGACTATGGCTACACCTTC. It translates to CSASGRDYGYTF.

This chain links TRBV5-5 with TRBJ2-7; D is possibly TRBD2 (5 bases). This CDR3 is 14 amino acids long. Deletions cut 0 bases from V and 2 bases from J, with 9 bases between. CDR1 SGHKS and CDR2 YYEKEE come from the germline V gene (reference sequence). In DNA, the CDR3 is TGTGCCAGCAGCTTGGAAGGGCGGGCCTACGAGCAGTACTTC. This gives the protein CASSLEGRAYEQYF.

This clonotype was recorded at least ten times. Mismatch with germline at one junction end may stem from a read error. DNA of the CDR3: TGCAGCTTTGACGGAGAGAGCTCCTACAATGAGCAGTTCTTC. Translating it yields CSFDGESSYNEQFF. The chain joins TRBV29-1 to TRBJ2-1; D ambiguous. The germline gives CDR1 SQVTM, CDR2 ANQGSEA. The CDR3 contains 14 residues.

The chain uses TRBV9 and TRBJ1-2; D possibly corresponds to TRBD1 (6 bases). The V end was cut by 3 bases, the J end by 4 bases, with 10 bases between. CDR1 and CDR2 (germline): SGDLS, YYNGEE. The CDR3 extends over 13 amino acids. Here the CDR3 reads CASSAGAVYGYTF. CDR3 bases: TGTGCCAGCAGCGCGGGGGCAGTCTATGGCTACACCTTC.

As regards this clonotype: A much bigger clone sits one base away, suggesting this may be a read error. The chain uses TRBV14 and TRBJ2-5; 12 bases align to TRBD1. Per germline, CDR1 SGHDN and CDR2 FVKESK. The CDR3 loop spans 14 amino acids. The CDR3 here is CAGSRDRGLETQYF. The CDR3 nucleotides are TGTGCCGGCAGCCGGGACAGGGGGCTTGAGACCCAGTACTTC. The variable domain in full, completed from reference TRBV14 and TRBJ2-5, reads EAGVTQFPSHSVIEKGQTVTLRCDPISGHDNLYWYRRVMGKEIKFLLHFVKESKQDESGMPNNRFLAERTGGTYSTLKVQPAELEDSGVYFCAGSRDRGLETQYFGPGTRLLVL.

In the case of this clonotype: This may arise from a read error, as a much more abundant clone is one base away. The chain has TRBV12-3 or TRBV12-4 and TRBJ2-1, with D possibly matching TRBD2 (6 bases). The CDR3 loop spans 15 amino acids. CDR3: CASSQGRGNYSEQFF. CDR3 nucleotide sequence: TGTGCCAGCAGTCAAGGGCGCGGGAACTACAGTGAGCAGTTCTTC.

This clonotype was detected ten times or more. The rearrangement links TRBV7-2 to TRBJ1-2; no definite D call. The CDR3 loop spans 12 amino acids. Germline-derived CDR1 and CDR2 are SGHTA and FQGNSA. The ends were cut back, 2 bases at V and 13 bases at J, with 14 bases in the middle. The CDR3 protein is CASSLMAAGPTF. CDR3 sequence (DNA): TGTGCCAGCAGCTTAATGGCAGCCGGACCCACCTTC.

This clonotype was detected many times. The CDR3 reads CASYGGYKGTSPSTDTQYF. The CDR3 coding sequence is TGTGCCAGCTACGGGGGGTATAAGGGGACTAGTCCTAGCACAGATACGCAGTATTTT. This rearrangement joins TRBV12-3 or TRBV12-4 to TRBJ2-3, with TRBD2 matching 8 bases. The CDR3 has 19 residues. V dropped 8 bases and J dropped 0; count of bases not matched to a gene: 19.

The chain carries TRBV6-5 and TRBJ1-2; D is undetermined. Trimming removed 0 bases at V and 6 bases at J, with 11 bases between. Per the germline V gene, CDR1 is MNHEY and CDR2 is SVGAGI. There are 14 residues in the CDR3. The CDR3 sequence is CASSYSDSQHGYTF. CDR3 in DNA: TGTGCCAGCAGTTACTCGGACTCTCAGCATGGCTACACCTTC.

This clonotype was counted at least ten times. This chain uses TRBV5-1 with TRBJ2-2; TRBD1 is a possible D gene (6 bases). The CDR3 totals 15 residues. V was trimmed by 2 bases and J by 3 bases, leaving 11 bases between them. CDR1 is SGHRS and CDR2 is YFSETQ in the germline V gene. The CDR3 loop reads CASSFRDTHTGELFF. The CDR3 DNA is TGCGCCAGCAGCTTCCGGGACACGCACACCGGGGAGCTGTTTTTT.

This chain connects TRBV6-1 to TRBJ1-5, with D uncertain. This CDR3 has 14 amino acids. The germline V gene encodes CDR1 MNHNS and CDR2 SASEGT. The ends were cut back, 6 bases at V and 0 bases at J, with 9 bases in the middle. CDR3 sequence: CASRIRISNQPQHF. CDR3 DNA: TGTGCCAGCAGGATAAGGATTAGCAATCAGCCCCAGCATTTT.

V and J are TRBV4-2 and TRBJ2-3, with TRBD2 identical over 7 bases. CDR3 length: 17 residues. Germline V gene data show CDR1 as LGHNA and CDR2 as YNFKEQ. The ends lost 5 bases at V and 1 base at J; junction bases unmatched: 12. The CDR3 DNA reads as TGTGCCAGCAGCTACCCCCAGTCGGCGGGAGGCACAGATACGCAGTATTTT. This translates into CASSYPQSAGGTDTQYF.

This chain joins TRBV7-8 and TRBJ2-2; D is undetermined. The V gene's germline CDR1 is SGHVS and CDR2 FQNEAQ. The V and J ends lost 0 bases and 3 bases respectively, with 5 bases between them. The CDR3 totals 14 residues. CDR3: CASSLAVDTGELFF. For the CDR3, the DNA is TGTGCCAGCAGCTTAGCGGTCGACACCGGGGAGCTGTTTTTT.

There are many counts of this clonotype. The V and J genes are TRBV7-2 and TRBJ2-2; D not resolved. Between the trimmed V and J ends, which lost 4 bases and 6 bases, there was a span of 6 bases. The length of the CDR3 is 12 residues. CDR1 and CDR2 (germline): SGHTA, FQGNSA. The CDR3 protein is CASSYLAGELFF. In DNA form, the CDR3 reads TGTGCCAGCAGCTACTTGGCCGGGGAGCTGTTTTTT.

The V and J genes are TRBV7-2 and TRBJ2-7; TRBD2 aligns across 12 bases. CDR3 size: 21 residues. CDR1 SGHTA and CDR2 FQGNSA come from the germline V gene. Trimming cost V 5 bases and J 0 bases; bases outside gene matches: 20. The chain's CDR3 is CASSLVTPILAGGPDSYEQYF. CDR3 DNA: TGTGCCAGCAGCCTAGTGACCCCAATACTAGCGGGAGGTCCCGACTCCTACGAGCAGTACTTC.

This clonotype has ten or more counts. The rearrangement uses TRBV7-9 and TRBJ2-7; tentative D call: TRBD1 (6 bases). Germline assignment: CDR1 SEHNR and CDR2 FQNEAQ (reference sequence). The CDR3 extends over 13 amino acids. V lost 5 bases, J lost 5 bases, and 13 bases lay in between. CDR3 coding DNA: TGTGCCAGCAGCGGATACAGGGAAAACGAGCAGTACTTC. As protein: CASSGYRENEQYF.

This clonotype was picked up a small number of times. A read error may be the cause here, since a much bigger clone is one base away. The chain joins TRBV28 to TRBJ2-1; 8 bases agree with TRBD2. The CDR3 totals 12 residues. CDR1 MDHEN and CDR2 SYDVKM come from the germline V gene. V was clipped by 3 bases and J by 10 bases; unmatched bases: 2. CDR3 coding DNA: TGTGCCAGCAGTTTCCGACTAGCGGAGCAGTTCTTC. Translation: CASSFRLAEQFF.